The clone carrying this T cell receptor (beta chain) was seen a few times. The data were obtained in a study of cytomegalovirus exposure and HLA in healthy donors. PCR involved 60 Vbeta and 13 Jbeta primers. Some clones are missing from TCRdb's copy, which holds only in-frame ones; the method was immunoSEQ multiplex PCR. The table records about 150,000 clones, about three quarters of them present only once. The CDR3 runs to 12 residues. Trimming pared 4 bases from V and 2 bases from J, leaving 9 bases between. Germline loops: CDR1 SQVTM, CDR2 ANQGSEA. V usage is TRBV29-1 and J usage is TRBJ2-7; perhaps TRBD2 as D (5 bases). The clonotype originates from a male donor in good health and CMV-seronegative. Specimen: PBMCs. The CDR3 spells CSVATGTYEQYF. The DNA for the CDR3 is TGCAGCGTTGCGACGGGAACCTACGAGCAGTACTTC.